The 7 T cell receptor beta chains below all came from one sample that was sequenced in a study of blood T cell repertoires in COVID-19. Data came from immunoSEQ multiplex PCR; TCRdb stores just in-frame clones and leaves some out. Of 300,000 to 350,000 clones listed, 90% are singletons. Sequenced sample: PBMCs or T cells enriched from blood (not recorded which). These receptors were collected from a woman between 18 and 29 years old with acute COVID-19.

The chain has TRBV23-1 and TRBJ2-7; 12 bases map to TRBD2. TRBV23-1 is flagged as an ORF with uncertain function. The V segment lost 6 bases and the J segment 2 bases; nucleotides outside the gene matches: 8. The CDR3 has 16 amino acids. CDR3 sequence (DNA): TGCGCCAGCAGGGGACTAGCGGGTCTGCCCCCCTACGAGCAGTACTTC. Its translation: CASRGLAGLPPYEQYF.

The CDR3 nucleotides read TGCGCCAGCAGTGCTAGCGGATCTTACAATGAGCAGTTCTTC. This translates into CASSASGSYNEQFF. V gene TRBV10-1 combines with J gene TRBJ2-1, with 7 positions matching TRBD2. J lost 4 bases, V lost 4 bases, and 4 bases had no gene match. Germline loops: CDR1 WNHNN, CDR2 SYGVQD (reference sequence). This CDR3 has 14 residues.

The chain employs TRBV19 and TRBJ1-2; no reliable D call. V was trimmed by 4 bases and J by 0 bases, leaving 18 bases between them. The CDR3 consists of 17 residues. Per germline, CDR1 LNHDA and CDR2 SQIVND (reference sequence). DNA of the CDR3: TGTGCCAGTAGTAGAGATCGAGGAGACCCGCCTAACTATGGCTACACCTTC. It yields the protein CASSRDRGDPPNYGYTF.

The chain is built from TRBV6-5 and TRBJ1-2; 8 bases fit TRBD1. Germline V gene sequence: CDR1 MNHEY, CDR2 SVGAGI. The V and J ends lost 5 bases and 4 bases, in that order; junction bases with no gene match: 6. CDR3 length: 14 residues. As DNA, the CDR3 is TGTGCCAGCAGTCCCCAAGGACAGGGCTATGGCTACACCTTC. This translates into CASSPQGQGYGYTF.

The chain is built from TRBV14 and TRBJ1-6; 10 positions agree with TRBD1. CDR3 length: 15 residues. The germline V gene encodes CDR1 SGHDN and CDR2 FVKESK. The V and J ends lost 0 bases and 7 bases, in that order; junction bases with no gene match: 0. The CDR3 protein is CASSQEDRGNSPLHF. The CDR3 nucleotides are TGTGCCAGCAGCCAAGAGGACAGGGGGAATTCACCCCTCCACTTT.

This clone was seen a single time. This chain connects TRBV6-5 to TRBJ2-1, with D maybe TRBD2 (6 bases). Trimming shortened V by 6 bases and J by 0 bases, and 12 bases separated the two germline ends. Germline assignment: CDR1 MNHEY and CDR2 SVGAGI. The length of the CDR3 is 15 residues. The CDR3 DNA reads TGTGCCAGCAGGAGGGACGGGAGCTCCTACAATGAGCAGTTCTTC. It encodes CASRRDGSSYNEQFF.

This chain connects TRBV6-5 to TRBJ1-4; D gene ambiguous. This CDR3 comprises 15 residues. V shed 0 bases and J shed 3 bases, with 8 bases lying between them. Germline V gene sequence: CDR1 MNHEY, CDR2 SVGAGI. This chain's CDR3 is CASSYSFAPNEKLFF. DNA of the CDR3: TGTGCCAGCAGTTACTCCTTCGCGCCTAATGAAAAACTGTTTTTT.